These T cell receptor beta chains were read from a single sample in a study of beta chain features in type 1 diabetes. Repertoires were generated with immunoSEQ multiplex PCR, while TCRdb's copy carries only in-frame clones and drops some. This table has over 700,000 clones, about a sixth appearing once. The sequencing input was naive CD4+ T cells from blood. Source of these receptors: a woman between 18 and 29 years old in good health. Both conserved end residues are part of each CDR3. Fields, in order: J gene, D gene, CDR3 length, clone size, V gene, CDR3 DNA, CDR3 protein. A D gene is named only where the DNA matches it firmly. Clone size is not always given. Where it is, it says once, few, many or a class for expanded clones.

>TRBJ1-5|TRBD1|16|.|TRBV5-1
TGCGCCAGCAGCTTGGGGCAGGGGGGCAGCAATCAGCCCCAGCATTTT
CASSLGQGGSNQPQHF
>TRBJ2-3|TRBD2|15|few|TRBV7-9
TGTGCCAGCAGGCTAGGGACTAGCGGAACCCATAGGCAGTATTTT
CASRLGTSGTHRQYF
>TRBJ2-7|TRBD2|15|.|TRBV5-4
TGTGCCAGCAGCCCCGGGACTAGCGGGGCCGGGGAGCAGTACTTC
CASSPGTSGAGEQYF
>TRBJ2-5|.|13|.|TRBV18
TGTGCCAGCTCACAAGCAAGTGGAGAGACCCAGTACTTC
CASSQASGETQYF
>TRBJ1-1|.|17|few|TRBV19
TGTGCCAGTAAAGCGAGGGACTTTTGGACCATGAACACTGAAGCTTTCTTT
CASKARDFWTMNTEAFF
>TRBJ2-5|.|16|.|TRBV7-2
TGTGCCAGCAGCTTAGGGTTCAGGGGTCGCTCAGAGACCCAGTACTTC
CASSLGFRGRSETQYF
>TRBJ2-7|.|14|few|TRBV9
TGTGCCAGCAGCGTCCGCGGGATCCTCTACGAGCAGTACTTC
CASSVRGILYEQYF
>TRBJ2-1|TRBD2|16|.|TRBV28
TGTGCCAGCAGTTTTTCTCCGGGAGGGTCCTACAATGAGCAGTTCTTC
CASSFSPGGSYNEQFF
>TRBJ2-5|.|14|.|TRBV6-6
TGTGCCAGCAGTTACTCCCTAGATCAAGAGACCCAGTACTTC
CASSYSLDQETQYF
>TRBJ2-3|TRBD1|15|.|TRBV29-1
TGCAGCGTTGATCCCACAGGGGGCAGAGGAGATACGCAGTATTTT
CSVDPTGGRGDTQYF
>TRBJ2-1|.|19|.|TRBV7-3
TGTGCCAGCAGCTTAACTGCTAGGTCAGCAGGGGCGGCGGACAATGAGCAGTTCTTC
CASSLTARSAGAADNEQFF
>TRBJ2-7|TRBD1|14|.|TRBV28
TGTGCCAGCAGAAGGGACAGGAGCTCCTACGAGCAGTACTTC
CASRRDRSSYEQYF
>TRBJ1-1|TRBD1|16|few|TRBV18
TGTGCCAGCTCACCAGCCTGGGACAGTCTTGGAACTGAAGCTTTCTTT
CASSPAWDSLGTEAFF